This TCR beta chain was recorded in a study of T cell responses to AZD1222 COVID-19 vaccine. Study outcomes and limitations: Donors were largely white British and mainly female; clonal diversity was possibly underestimated. The span of vaccine-associated CD4 TCRs extended across spike, with dominance at 160-218 and 743-854. Spike-specific TCR breadth and depth went up after people got two AZD1222 doses.

Concerning this clone itself: As yet, its antigen is unknown.

Produced via immunoSEQ multiplex PCR; TCRdb's table is partial and in-frame only. Of roughly 120,000 clones in the sample, around 90% were seen once. This clonotype originated in an adult who received the MenACWY meningococcal vaccine as a control. This sample comprised peripheral blood, obtained 28 days after the second dose of the MenACWY control vaccine.

The CDR3 here is CASSPTADSPLHF. Written as DNA, the CDR3 is TGCGCCAGCAGCCCAACGGCGGATTCACCCCTCCACTTT. The gene calls are TRBV5-1 and TRBJ1-6; D is unclear. The CDR3 length is 13 residues. Trimming took 4 bases from V and 8 from J, leaving 10 bases between them. Germline V gives CDR1 SGHRS, CDR2 YFSETQ.